These 31 T cell receptor beta chains were all obtained from the same sample, sequenced in a study of T cells after somatic rescue of genetic block. The assay was immunoSEQ multiplex PCR, and TCRdb's table has in-frame clones only and misses some. The table has about 14,000 clones, roughly 72% seen once. The sequenced material came from peripheral blood mononuclear cells (PBMCs). The source of these receptors is a boy younger than 18.

The chain carries TRBV5-1 and TRBJ2-3, with D maybe TRBD1 (6 bases). V dropped 10 bases and J dropped 3 bases, with 15 bases sitting between them. Germline V gene lookup returns CDR1 SGHRS and CDR2 YFSETQ. This CDR3 comprises 13 residues. The CDR3 sequence: CACTGTNTDTQYF. The CDR3 DNA reads as TGCGCCTGTACCGGGACAAATACAGATACGCAGTATTTT.

This sequence joins TRBV18 and TRBJ2-5, with 11 bases identical to TRBD2. The CDR3 consists of 19 residues. Germline values: CDR1 KGHSH, CDR2 LQKENI. J was trimmed by 4 bases and V by 2 bases; bases with no gene match: 15. This chain's CDR3 is CASSPTNSGRAWIRETQYF. The CDR3 nucleotides read TGTGCCAGCTCACCAACTAATAGCGGGAGGGCCTGGATCCGAGAGACCCAGTACTTC.

This clone occurred a few times. The chain carries TRBV18 and TRBJ1-1; TRBD1 agrees at 9 bases. Germline V CDR1 and CDR2: KGHSH, LQKENI. The CDR3 totals 16 residues. V gave up 2 bases and J gave up 1 base; unmatched junction bases: 5. The DNA for the CDR3 is TGTGCCAGCTCACCAGTGACAGGGGGAGGGAACACTGAAGCTTTCTTT. It translates to CASSPVTGGGNTEAFF.

This clone was detected a few times. The chain employs TRBV10-2 and TRBJ2-7; D gene unclear. The CDR3 loop spans 15 amino acids. V was clipped by 3 bases and J by 3 bases, with 15 bases between them. Germline CDR1 WSHSY, CDR2 SAAADI. CDR3 in amino acids: CASSDASKGVYEQYF. The DNA for the CDR3 is TGCGCCAGCAGTGATGCGTCAAAAGGAGTCTACGAGCAGTACTTC.

This clone appeared a few times. The V and J genes are TRBV19 and TRBJ2-6; TRBD1 is a possible D gene (5 bases). V was trimmed by 4 bases and J by 0 bases, leaving 13 bases between them. This CDR3 has 17 amino acids. Germline CDR1 LNHDA, CDR2 SQIVND (reference sequence). CDR3 coding DNA: TGTGCCAGTAGTAAGCCCGCAGACAGCTCTGGGGCCAACGTCCTGACTTTC. It is translated as CASSKPADSSGANVLTF.

The chain joins TRBV9 to TRBJ2-4; 11 bases line up with TRBD2. The junction had 4 bases not matched to a gene; V was cut back by 3 bases and J by 5 bases. The CDR3 consists of 15 residues. Germline lookup yields CDR1 SGDLS and CDR2 YYNGEE. The CDR3, as DNA: TGTGCCAGCAGCGGGGTAGCGGGAGGGCAAAACATTCAGTACTTC. Residues: CASSGVAGGQNIQYF.

A note on this clone: The junction differs from germline at one of its ends, possibly a read error. The gene calls are TRBV5-1 and TRBJ2-6, with D perhaps being TRBD1 or TRBD2 (6 bases each). Germline assignment: CDR1 SGHRS and CDR2 YFSETQ. The CDR3 contains 14 residues. The chain's CDR3 is CASSPERGVNVLTF. The CDR3 DNA is TGCGCCAGCAGCCCGGAGAGGGGGGTCAACGTCCTGACTTTC.

This chain uses TRBV9 with TRBJ2-5, with D hard to call. V lost 0 bases and J lost 3, with 9 bases in between. This CDR3 is 14 amino acids long. Germline CDR1 is SGDLS and CDR2 is YYNGEE. Here the CDR3 reads CASSVGEEKETQYF. The CDR3 coding sequence is TGTGCCAGCAGCGTAGGGGAAGAGAAAGAGACCCAGTACTTC.

CDR3 sequence reads: CASSYWGTGANVLTF. CDR3 DNA: TGTGCCAGCAGTTACTGGGGAACCGGGGCCAACGTCCTGACTTTC. The rearrangement joins TRBV6-5 to TRBJ2-6; D is unclear. V was clipped by 1 base and J by 4 bases, with 8 bases between them. Germline V lookup: CDR1 MNHEY, CDR2 SVGAGI. The CDR3 loop spans 15 amino acids.

Judged by abundance, this clone is medium-sized (0.01 to 0.1%). The chain employs TRBV6-5 and TRBJ2-7; 11 bases match TRBD2. Germline CDR1 MNHEY, CDR2 SVGAGI. Losses at the gene ends were 0 bases for V and 4 bases for J; bases not matched to a gene: 5. CDR3 size: 16 residues. DNA for the CDR3: TGTGCCAGCAGTTACTCGAAACTAGCGGGAGTGTACGAGCAGTACTTC. Translating it yields CASSYSKLAGVYEQYF.

V is TRBV10-3 and J is TRBJ2-7; the D gene is possibly TRBD2 (7 bases). V shed 0 bases and J shed 2 bases, with 11 bases lying between them. CDR3 length equals 15 residues. The germline CDR1 and CDR2 sequences are ENHRY and SYGVKD. For the CDR3, the DNA is TGTGCCATCAGTGAGTCAGGGGGGGCCCCCTACGAGCAGTACTTC. Encoded protein: CAISESGGAPYEQYF.

This chain uses TRBV7-3 with TRBJ2-2; 12 nucleotides match TRBD2. The CDR3 consists of 16 residues. Germline lookup yields CDR1 SGHTA and CDR2 FQGTGA. V was clipped by 5 bases and J by 5 bases; unmatched bases: 6. CDR3 sequence: CASSLNGLAGTGELFF. Written as DNA, the CDR3 is TGTGCCAGCAGCCTTAACGGACTAGCGGGAACCGGGGAGCTGTTTTTT.

This rearrangement joins TRBV7-6 to TRBJ2-1; 7 bases agree with TRBD2. Germline V gene data show CDR1 as SGHVS and CDR2 as FNYEAQ. The J segment lost 6 bases and the V segment lost 5 bases, leaving 10 bases of the junction unmatched. CDR3 length: 15 amino acids. This chain's CDR3 is CASSTLGGWANEQFF. DNA for the CDR3: TGTGCCAGCAGCACCCTCGGGGGGTGGGCCAATGAGCAGTTCTTC. Filled out from reference TRBV7-6 and TRBJ2-1, the complete variable domain reads GAGVSQSPRYKVTKRGQDVALRCDPISGHVSLYWYRQALGQGPEFLTYFNYEAQQDKSGLPNDRFSAERPEGSISTLTIQRTEQRDSAMYRCASSTLGGWANEQFFGPGTRLTVL.

The V gene is TRBV30, the J gene TRBJ2-3; D is uncertain. The CDR3 contains 12 residues. Per the germline V gene, CDR1 is GTSNPN and CDR2 is SVGIG (reference sequence). Trimming left V 3 bases short and J 0 bases short, with 4 bases between. CDR3 sequence: CAWSRSTDTQYF. The CDR3 DNA reads TGTGCCTGGAGCAGAAGCACAGATACGCAGTATTTT.

The chain combines TRBV6-5 with TRBJ2-5; TRBD1 matches at 7 bases. Unmatched junction bases numbered 2, after V lost 6 bases and J lost 7 bases. The germline CDR1 and CDR2 sequences are MNHEY and SVGAGI. The CDR3 covers 11 residues. CDR3 nucleotides: TGTGCCAGCAGCGACAGGGTGACCCAGTACTTC. This codes for CASSDRVTQYF.

In its sample, this clone was seen a few times. The rearrangement uses TRBV7-9 and TRBJ1-5; D gene unclear. There are 14 residues in the CDR3. Between the trimmed V and J ends, which lost 3 bases and 9 bases, there was a span of 15 bases. Germline V lookup: CDR1 SEHNR, CDR2 FQNEAQ (reference sequence). CDR3 nucleotide sequence: TGTGCCAGCAGCTTCCCCGAACTAGGTGTGCCCCAGCATTTT. It codes for CASSFPELGVPQHF.

CDR3 residues: CASGKDRGGYNEQFF. Here the CDR3 DNA reads TGTGCCAGCGGAAAGGACAGGGGTGGGTACAATGAGCAGTTCTTC. The rearrangement joins TRBV6-5 to TRBJ2-1; 9 positions match TRBD1. After removal of 8 bases from V and 4 bases from J, the junction contained 9 bases not matched to a gene. Germline V gives CDR1 MNHEY, CDR2 SVGAGI. The CDR3 consists of 15 residues.

The chain has TRBV4-1 and TRBJ2-2; 12 bases map to TRBD2. Germline-derived CDR1 and CDR2 are MGHRA and YSYEKL. The V segment lost 4 bases and the J segment 0 bases; nucleotides outside the gene matches: 3. The CDR3 is 17 amino acids. The CDR3 bases are TGCGCCAGCAGCCTGAGGACTAGCGGGGCGAACACCGGGGAGCTGTTTTTT. Translating it yields CASSLRTSGANTGELFF.

The chain has TRBV5-1 and TRBJ1-1; TRBD1 might be the D (5 bases). V was pared by 4 bases and J by 9 bases, with 22 bases between. Germline lookup yields CDR1 SGHRS and CDR2 YFSETQ. The CDR3 loop spans 15 amino acids. In DNA form, the CDR3 reads TGCGCCAGCAGCCCATCGACAGAACCGTCCCTGAAAGCTTTCTTT. It codes for CASSPSTEPSLKAFF.

This chain connects TRBV5-5 to TRBJ2-1; D remains ambiguous. Germline assignment: CDR1 SGHKS and CDR2 YYEKEE (reference sequence). This CDR3 region has 15 residues. V was cut by 1 base and J by 0 bases, with 8 bases left in between. The CDR3 sequence is CASSLTRLSYNEQFF. In nucleotides, the CDR3 is TGTGCCAGCAGCTTGACGAGGCTCTCCTACAATGAGCAGTTCTTC.

This clone was seen a single time. V gene TRBV7-8 combines with J gene TRBJ2-3; TRBD2 matches at 7 bases. CDR1 and CDR2 from the germline V gene are SGHVS and FQNEAQ. J was trimmed by 2 bases and V by 5 bases; bases with no gene match: 10. CDR3 size: 16 residues. For the CDR3, the DNA is TGTGCCAGCAGCACAAGACTAGCCTGGCTCACAGATACGCAGTATTTT. It specifies CASSTRLAWLTDTQYF.

The V call is TRBV7-2, the J call TRBJ2-7; 8 bases line up with TRBD1. The CDR3 covers 15 residues. CDR1 is SGHTA and CDR2 is FQGNSA in the germline V gene. The junction had 5 bases not matched to a gene; V was cut back by 1 base and J by 3 bases. The CDR3 loop is CASSLGGTGLYEQYF. CDR3 nucleotides: TGTGCCAGCAGCTTAGGCGGGACAGGCCTCTACGAGCAGTACTTC.

This clone has more than one count but fewer than ten. The J gene is TRBJ1-1, the V gene TRBV28; tentatively, D is TRBD1 (6 bases). Per germline, CDR1 MDHEN and CDR2 SYDVKM. Trimming removed 11 bases from V and 10 bases from J, with 17 bases in between. The CDR3 extends over 11 amino acids. DNA of the CDR3: TGTGCCGCGGGGGGGCCATACGGAGCTTTCTTT. Translated: CAAGGPYGAFF.

Only one count was recorded for this clone. The genes are TRBV7-6 and TRBJ1-3; D gene uncertain. There are 17 residues in the CDR3. Germline V gives CDR1 SGHVS, CDR2 FNYEAQ. V lost 3 bases to trimming and J lost 3 bases, with 18 bases between them. Here the CDR3 DNA reads TGTGCCAGCAGCTTGAACCTCCGACCTCCGTTTGGAAACACCATATATTTT. This translates into CASSLNLRPPFGNTIYF.

The J gene is TRBJ1-4, the V gene TRBV20-1; D gene unclear. V was clipped by 3 bases and J by 8 bases, with 7 bases between them. Germline CDR1 and CDR2: DFQATT and SNEGSKA (reference sequence). The CDR3 runs 11 residues. CDR3 bases: TGCAGTGCTAGGAACGGAGAAAAACTGTTTTTT. It codes for CSARNGEKLFF.

V and J are TRBV5-6 and TRBJ2-1, with 8 bases matching TRBD1. Germline V gives CDR1 SGHDT, CDR2 YYEEEE. J gave up 2 bases and V 2 bases, and 3 bases lay outside the gene matches. The CDR3 sequence is 15 residues long. As DNA, the CDR3 is TGTGCCAGCAGCTTTTTGGACAGGGCCTACAATGAGCAGTTCTTC. Amino acids: CASSFLDRAYNEQFF.

This clone was recorded once. This rearrangement joins TRBV18 to TRBJ1-2; D might be TRBD1 (5 bases). Germline values: CDR1 KGHSH, CDR2 LQKENI. V dropped 1 base and J dropped 6 bases, with 12 bases sitting between them. The CDR3 has 14 amino acids. CDR3 DNA sequence: TGTGCCAGCTCACCACTCGGCAGGGAAGATGGCTACACCTTC. Translating it yields CASSPLGREDGYTF.

This clone has a single count. This chain connects TRBV6-5 to TRBJ2-2, with D perhaps TRBD1 (6 bases). The V and J ends lost 1 base and 8 bases respectively, with 14 bases between them. The V gene's germline CDR1 is MNHEY and CDR2 SVGAGI. The CDR3 extends over 15 amino acids. The CDR3 is CASSYLTAGEGELFF. DNA of the CDR3: TGTGCCAGCAGTTACTTAACTGCAGGGGAGGGGGAGCTGTTTTTT.

This clone appeared a few times. J is TRBJ2-7 and V is TRBV5-5, with TRBD2 matching 8 bases. J was trimmed by 3 bases and V by 4 bases; bases with no gene match: 18. The CDR3 loop spans 18 amino acids. Germline V gene lookup returns CDR1 SGHKS and CDR2 YYEKEE (reference sequence). The CDR3 coding sequence is TGTGCCAGCAGCCAGGCGGCGGGAGGTCGTCTTTTTTTCTACGAGCAGTACTTC. Protein sequence: CASSQAAGGRLFFYEQYF.

The chain couples TRBV7-3 to TRBJ2-1, with 12 bases that match TRBD2. Germline V gives CDR1 SGHTA, CDR2 FQGTGA. The CDR3 has 14 amino acids. Unmatched junction bases numbered 2, after V lost 3 bases and J lost 8 bases. DNA for the CDR3: TGTGCCAGCAGCTTCCGGACTAGCGGGGATGAGCAGTTCTTC. Translation: CASSFRTSGDEQFF. Variable domain in full (rest from reference TRBV7-3 and TRBJ2-1): GAGVSQTPSNKVTEKGKYVELRCDPISGHTALYWYRQSLGQGPEFLIYFQGTGAADDSGLPNDRFFAVRPEGSVSTLKIQRTERGDSAVYLCASSFRTSGDEQFFGPGTRLTVL.

The chain combines TRBV7-3 with TRBJ1-1; weak D call: TRBD1 (6 bases). The germline gives CDR1 SGHTA, CDR2 FQGTGA. With 1 base removed from V and 7 bases from J, the gap between germline ends came to 16 bases. The length of the CDR3 is 15 residues. CDR3 loop: CASSLNRGDFGEAFF. The CDR3 coding sequence is TGTGCCAGCAGCTTAAATAGGGGGGATTTCGGTGAAGCTTTCTTT.